Listed here are 9 T cell receptor beta chains from one sample, sequenced in a study of graft-versus-host responses after intestinal transplantation. The table came from immunoSEQ multiplex PCR; TCRdb's copy has only in-frame clones and leaves some out. The sample lists 25,000 to 30,000 clones; 80% were seen once. The graft tissue was processed, and this released both intraepithelial and lamina propria lymphocytes. The source material was ileum tissue, sampled 98 days after intestinal transplantation. These receptor sequences come from a human patient who received an intestinal transplant, so some T cells may come from the graft donor.

The chain is built from TRBV10-2 and TRBJ2-1; no firm D call. V was cut by 8 bases and J by 0 bases, with 20 bases left in between. The germline CDR1 and CDR2 sequences are WSHSY and SAAADI. The length of the CDR3 is 17 residues. The CDR3 loop is CASFQSPTFTSYNEQFF. CDR3 DNA sequence: TGCGCCAGCTTTCAGAGCCCGACGTTTACCTCCTACAATGAGCAGTTCTTC.

The J gene is TRBJ1-2, the V gene TRBV28, with a tentative D call TRBD1 (6 bases). There are 14 residues in the CDR3. The V gene lost 6 bases and the J gene lost 4 bases, with 15 bases spanning the gap. CDR1 is MDHEN and CDR2 is SYDVKM in the germline V gene. The CDR3 is CASRQMIGGYGYTF. The DNA for the CDR3 is TGTGCCAGCAGGCAAATGATAGGGGGCTATGGCTACACCTTC.

This rearrangement joins TRBV18 to TRBJ2-3, with a weak D call TRBD2 (6 bases). In germline, CDR1 is KGHSH, CDR2 LQKENI. The V end was cut by 4 bases, the J end by 4 bases, with 12 bases between. The CDR3 runs to 14 residues. The CDR3 bases are TGTGCCAGCTCACAGGGGACTCCCGCAGATACGCAGTATTTT. It is translated as CASSQGTPADTQYF.

The chain carries TRBV6-5 and TRBJ2-7; D perhaps matches TRBD1 (6 bases). CDR1 is MNHEY and CDR2 is SVGAGI in the germline V gene. CDR3 length: 13 residues. Trimming shortened V by 5 bases and J by 6 bases, and 14 bases separated the two germline ends. This chain's CDR3 is CASSGQLLGEQYF. CDR3 DNA sequence: TGTGCCAGCAGTGGACAGTTACTAGGCGAGCAGTACTTC.

The V gene is TRBV29-1, the J gene TRBJ2-7, with D possibly being TRBD1 (6 bases). Germline CDR1 reads SQVTM; CDR2 reads ANQGSEA. The CDR3 extends over 11 amino acids. V gave up 4 bases and J gave up 6 bases, with 10 bases separating them. CDR3 region: CSVVSGVEQYF. DNA of the CDR3: TGCAGCGTTGTATCAGGGGTCGAGCAGTACTTC.

This chain links TRBV18 with TRBJ2-3, with D possibly being TRBD2 (5 bases). This CDR3 has 13 amino acids. V was pared by 2 bases and J by 4 bases, with 7 bases between. CDR1 and CDR2 (germline): KGHSH, LQKENI. CDR3 residues: CASSPSGSDTQYF. As DNA, the CDR3 is TGTGCCAGCTCACCATCGGGGTCAGATACGCAGTATTTT.

This clone was found a few times. The same CDR3 arises from other DNA sequences in this sample as well. This chain links TRBV4-1 with TRBJ2-7; TRBD2 aligns across 14 bases. The length of the CDR3 is 16 residues. Germline trimming cut 1 base from V and 2 bases from J; bases unmatched to any gene: 1. From germline, CDR1 is MGHRA and CDR2 YSYEKL. CDR3 DNA sequence: TGCGCCAGCAGCCAAGGACTAGCGGGGGGGACCTACGAGCAGTACTTC. Amino acid sequence: CASSQGLAGGTYEQYF.

The genes are TRBV7-3 and TRBJ2-1, with 11 nucleotides matching TRBD2. The CDR3 runs to 15 residues. J lost 7 bases, V lost 6 bases, and 8 bases had no gene match. Germline V lookup: CDR1 SGHTA, CDR2 FQGTGA. As DNA, the CDR3 is TGTGCCAGCAGTTTTCTAGCGGGGGGTAAAAATGAGCAGTTCTTC. This codes for CASSFLAGGKNEQFF.

V gene TRBV7-9 combines with J gene TRBJ2-1; 8 bases line up with TRBD1. Germline CDR1 is SEHNR and CDR2 is FQNEAQ (reference sequence). Trimming cost V 5 bases and J 8 bases; bases outside gene matches: 8. This CDR3 has 14 amino acids. The CDR3 region is CASSRTDRVDEQFF. The CDR3 DNA reads as TGTGCCAGCAGCCGGACGGACAGGGTGGATGAGCAGTTCTTC.